This paragraph covers one T cell receptor (beta chain) sequence. The CDR3 spans 12 residues. With 3 bases clipped from V and 8 bases from J, the junction kept 3 bases outside the gene matches. The germline V gene encodes CDR1 MGHRA and CDR2 YSYEKL. The Seattle patients, enrolled during active infection, were followed longitudinally. The sample comes from a study of blood T cell repertoires in COVID-19. Study background: T cells, B-cell-depleted T cells, or PBMCs supplied cDNA or gDNA.

Authors' analysis steps: Scientists estimated how many nucleated cells there were by amplifying reference gene primers. Measured with immunoSEQ multiplex PCR; TCRdb has only the in-frame clones, and not every one. That table is the source of V, J and clone size, and D and trimming were worked out from the DNA. This sample has around 440,000 clones; approximately 88% occur once, and the top ten carry roughly 12%. The chain has TRBV4-1 and TRBJ1-2, with TRBD1 matching over 7 bases. Sequenced input: peripheral blood. The clonotype originates from a woman between 45 and 60 years old with COVID-19, enrolled during active disease. The CDR3 spells CASSQDRNGYTF. CDR3 nucleotides: TGCGCCAGCAGCCAGGACAGGAACGGCTACACCTTC.